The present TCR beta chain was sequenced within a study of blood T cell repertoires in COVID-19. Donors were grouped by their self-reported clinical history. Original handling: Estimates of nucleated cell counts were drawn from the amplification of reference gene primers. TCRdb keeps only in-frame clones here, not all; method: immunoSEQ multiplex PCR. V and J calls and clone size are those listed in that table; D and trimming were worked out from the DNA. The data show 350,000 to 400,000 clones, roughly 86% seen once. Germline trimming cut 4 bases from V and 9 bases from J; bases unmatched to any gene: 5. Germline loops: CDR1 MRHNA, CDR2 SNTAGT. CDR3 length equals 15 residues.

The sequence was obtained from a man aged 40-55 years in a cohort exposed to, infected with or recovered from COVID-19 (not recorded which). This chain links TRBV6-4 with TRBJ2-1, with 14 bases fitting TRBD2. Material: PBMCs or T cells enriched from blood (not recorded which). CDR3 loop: CASSGLAGGPGEQFF. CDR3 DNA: TGTGCCAGCAGTGGACTAGCGGGAGGGCCGGGTGAGCAGTTCTTC.